The 32 T cell receptor beta chains in this list originate from one sample, sequenced in a study of beta chain features in type 1 diabetes (dated by TCRdb to 2017 to 2018). Library generation was performed with the immunoSEQ multiplex PCR assay. The entire amount of isolated RNA was reverse transcribed using the High Capacity cDNA Reverse Transcription Kit, so the sequenced TCRB transcripts were expressed ones. What TCRdb holds here is the immuneACCESS table cut down to in-frame rearrangements. Part of the clones is not present; checked against another copy, under half of the missing clones reflect an unresolved V gene, and the others are unexplained. This sample holds 200,000 to 250,000 clones; roughly a tenth were observed only once. The ten largest clones take up 1% to 1.5% of the sample. The sequencing sample was made of central memory CD4+ T cells from blood. The receptors derive from a man between 18 and 35 years old in good health.

This clone was found a few times. This chain connects TRBV5-1 to TRBJ2-5; 9 bases align to TRBD2. Germline lookup yields CDR1 SGHRS and CDR2 YFSETQ. This CDR3 is 15 amino acids long. After removal of 0 bases from V and 5 bases from J, the junction contained 5 bases not matched to a gene. The CDR3 DNA reads TGCGCCAGCAGCTTGGCGGTTAGCGGGAGTGAGACCCAGTACTTC. Protein: CASSLAVSGSETQYF.

This clone occurred many times. J is TRBJ2-2 and V is TRBV5-4, with D hard to call. The germline V gene encodes CDR1 SGHNT and CDR2 YYREEE (reference sequence). V lost 0 bases and J lost 1, with 4 bases in between. This CDR3 contains 14 residues. CDR3 region: CASSLDKNTGELFF. CDR3 coding DNA: TGTGCCAGCAGCTTGGACAAGAACACCGGGGAGCTGTTTTTT.

This clone came up a few times. The J gene is TRBJ2-7, the V gene TRBV28; 10 positions match TRBD1. Germline V gives CDR1 MDHEN, CDR2 SYDVKM. CDR3 length equals 13 residues. The junction had 2 bases not matched to a gene; V was cut back by 7 bases and J by 2 bases. The CDR3 nucleotides read TGTGCCAGCATCGGACAGGGGGCCTACGAGCAGTACTTC. It codes for CASIGQGAYEQYF.

This clone was detected a few times. This chain uses TRBV7-2 with TRBJ2-2; perhaps TRBD2 as D (6 bases). V was trimmed by 2 bases and J by 0 bases, leaving 13 bases between them. Germline assignment: CDR1 SGHTA and CDR2 FQGNSA. This CDR3 is 17 amino acids long. The CDR3 coding sequence is TGTGCCAGCAGCTTATCCCCGACTAGAGCGAACACCGGGGAGCTGTTTTTT. Encoded protein: CASSLSPTRANTGELFF.

This clone was observed a handful of times. V usage is TRBV4-3 and J usage is TRBJ1-1; D remains ambiguous. The V and J ends lost 0 bases and 7 bases respectively, with 15 bases between them. Germline V gene lookup returns CDR1 LGHNA and CDR2 YSLEER. The CDR3 has 15 amino acids. Here the CDR3 DNA reads TGCGCCAGCAGCCAAGATGCCGAGGGTTACCGTGAAGCTTTCTTT. It yields the protein CASSQDAEGYREAFF.

This clone was seen a few times. J is TRBJ1-1 and V is TRBV28; maybe TRBD1 (5 bases). V shed 5 bases and J shed 7 bases, with 11 bases lying between them. There are 12 residues in the CDR3. Germline assignment: CDR1 MDHEN and CDR2 SYDVKM. CDR3 in amino acids: CASSPREGEAFF. CDR3 nucleotide sequence: TGTGCCAGCAGTCCCAGGGAGGGTGAAGCTTTCTTT.

The CDR3 nucleotides read TGTGCCAGCATGGGGACTAGCGGGACCCACGAGCAGTACTTC. It translates to CASMGTSGTHEQYF. The V call is TRBV25-1, the J call TRBJ2-7; 13 nucleotides line up with TRBD2. Germline CDR1 reads MGHDK; CDR2 reads SYGVNS. The junction had 5 bases not matched to a gene; V was cut back by 7 bases and J by 5 bases. The CDR3 sequence is 14 residues long.

The J gene is TRBJ2-7, the V gene TRBV30; 9 bases align to TRBD1. J gave up 6 bases and V 5 bases, and 11 bases lay outside the gene matches. This CDR3 spans 14 amino acids. CDR1 is GTSNPN, CDR2 SVGIG, per germline (reference sequence). The DNA for the CDR3 is TGTGCCTGGGGCCGGGACAGGGTTACGGGCGAGCAGTACTTC. Its translation is CAWGRDRVTGEQYF.

The sample holds a few counts of this clone. The chain is built from TRBV7-2 and TRBJ1-2; D possibly corresponds to TRBD1 (5 bases). V gave up 5 bases and J gave up 5 bases, with 21 bases separating them. CDR3 length equals 16 residues. From germline, CDR1 is SGHTA and CDR2 FQGNSA. CDR3 sequence: CASSPATGENTYGYTF. The CDR3 DNA reads TGTGCCAGCAGCCCCGCGACGGGGGAGAACACTTATGGCTACACCTTC. The full variable domain, in which reference TRBV7-2 and TRBJ1-2 provide the parts outside the CDR3, is GAGVSQSPSNKVTEKGKDVELRCDPISGHTALYWYRQSLGQGLEFLIYFQGNSAPDKSGLPSDRFSAERTGGSVSTLTIQRTQQEDSAVYLCASSPATGENTYGYTFGSGTRLTVV.

This clone was observed a handful of times. This chain joins TRBV6-1 and TRBJ2-7; TRBD1 aligns across 9 bases. CDR1 MNHNS and CDR2 SASEGT come from the germline V gene. V gave up 10 bases and J gave up 6 bases; unmatched junction bases: 10. This CDR3 has 13 amino acids. The CDR3 loop reads CATSQGAQLEQYF. CDR3 DNA: TGTGCCACCTCACAGGGGGCTCAGCTCGAGCAGTACTTC.

This clone was seen only a few times. The chain couples TRBV25-1 to TRBJ2-5; 9 nucleotides line up with TRBD1. From germline, CDR1 is MGHDK and CDR2 SYGVNS. This CDR3 comprises 15 residues. V dropped 0 bases and J dropped 4; count of bases not matched to a gene: 3. The CDR3 DNA reads TGTGCCAGCAGTGAATACAGGACAGGGGCAGAGACCCAGTACTTC. Amino acid sequence: CASSEYRTGAETQYF. The entire variable domain, with the rest obtained from reference TRBV25-1 and TRBJ2-5, is as follows: EADIYQTPRYLVIGTGKKITLECSQTMGHDKMYWYQQDPGMELHLIHYSYGVNSTEKGDLSSESTVSRIRTEHFPLTLESARPSHTSQYLCASSEYRTGAETQYFGPGTRLLVL.

The J gene is TRBJ2-3, the V gene TRBV7-8; D unresolved. V was shortened by 5 bases and J by 2 bases, with 11 bases between the two germline ends. Germline CDR1 SGHVS, CDR2 FQNEAQ. CDR3 size: 14 residues. The CDR3 region has the DNA TGTGCCAGCAGCGTCACCTACCCCACAGATACGCAGTATTTT. It is translated as CASSVTYPTDTQYF.

The rearrangement joins TRBV13 to TRBJ1-2; TRBD1 agrees at 12 bases. In germline, CDR1 is PRHDT, CDR2 FYEKMQ (reference sequence). The CDR3 sequence is 15 residues long. With 6 bases clipped from V and 2 bases from J, the junction kept 4 bases outside the gene matches. The CDR3 loop is CASRGQGAPNYGYTF. The CDR3 nucleotides are TGTGCCAGCAGGGGACAGGGGGCTCCAAACTATGGCTACACCTTC.

This clone was seen a handful of times. V gene TRBV18 combines with J gene TRBJ2-5, with unresolved D. V was trimmed by 3 bases and J by 0 bases, leaving 2 bases between them. The V gene's germline CDR1 is KGHSH and CDR2 LQKENI. This CDR3 is built from 12 residues. The CDR3 DNA follows: TGTGCCAGCTCACCGGACCAAGAGACCCAGTACTTC. This encodes CASSPDQETQYF.

The CDR3 region has the DNA TGCAGCGTTGAGGGTACAGGCGGATTCAAGGACTATGGCTACACCTTC. Protein: CSVEGTGGFKDYGYTF. The V gene is TRBV29-1, the J gene TRBJ1-2; tentative D call: TRBD1 (5 bases). This CDR3 has 16 amino acids. CDR1 SQVTM and CDR2 ANQGSEA come from the germline V gene. V was pared by 3 bases and J by 3 bases, with 20 bases between. Complete variable domain (other parts from reference TRBV29-1 and TRBJ1-2): SAVISQKPSRDICQRGTSLTIQCQVDSQVTMMFWYRQQPGQSLTLIATANQGSEATYESGFVIDKFPISRPNLTFSTLTVSNMSPEDSSIYLCSVEGTGGFKDYGYTFGSGTRLTVV.

This chain uses TRBV6-5 with TRBJ2-5; D is perhaps TRBD2 (6 bases). This CDR3 spans 14 amino acids. The V gene lost 7 bases and the J gene lost 5 bases, with 17 bases spanning the gap. Germline V gene lookup returns CDR1 MNHEY and CDR2 SVGAGI. The CDR3: CASTIRRDVETQYF. For the CDR3, the DNA is TGTGCCAGCACCATACGGAGGGACGTGGAGACCCAGTACTTC.

This clone was seen only a few times. V is TRBV5-4 and J is TRBJ1-4, with unresolved D. CDR1 is SGHNT and CDR2 is YYREEE in the germline V gene (reference sequence). This CDR3 has 14 amino acids. V gave up 1 base and J gave up 5 bases, with 9 bases separating them. CDR3 loop: CASSLKDGNEKLFF. The DNA for the CDR3 is TGTGCCAGCAGCTTGAAGGACGGGAATGAAAAACTGTTTTTT.

This clone was recorded a few times. This chain uses TRBV7-3 with TRBJ1-5; the D gene is possibly TRBD1 (6 bases). V was pared by 2 bases and J by 4 bases, with 12 bases between. CDR3 length: 15 amino acids. CDR1 is SGHTA, CDR2 FQGTGA, per germline. The CDR3 sequence: CASSLVGTGNQPQHF. The CDR3 nucleotides read TGTGCCAGCAGCTTAGTCGGCACAGGGAATCAGCCCCAGCATTTT.

V and J are TRBV29-1 and TRBJ2-7; no clear D. Germline CDR1 is SQVTM and CDR2 is ANQGSEA. CDR3 size: 12 residues. V shed 4 bases and J shed 6 bases, with 13 bases lying between them. CDR3 DNA sequence: TGCAGCGTTGTGGTTAGTTCGGCCGAGCAGTACTTC. This encodes CSVVVSSAEQYF.

The chain combines TRBV5-1 with TRBJ1-1; D uncertain. The V gene lost 0 bases and the J gene lost 0 bases, with 6 bases spanning the gap. The CDR3 runs to 14 residues. Germline V CDR1 and CDR2: SGHRS, YFSETQ. Written as DNA, the CDR3 is TGCGCCAGCAGCTTGGACCAGATGAACACTGAAGCTTTCTTT. Encoded protein: CASSLDQMNTEAFF.

This clone ranks as medium-sized. The same CDR3 is also encoded by other DNA sequences in this sample. The CDR3 DNA follows: TGTGCCAGCAGCTTAGGTCGCGGCCGGGCTTTCTACAATGAGCAGTTCTTC. Translated: CASSLGRGRAFYNEQFF. The chain couples TRBV7-2 to TRBJ2-1; D unclear. The CDR3 length is 17 residues. From germline, CDR1 is SGHTA and CDR2 FQGNSA. The ends were cut back, 1 base at V and 3 bases at J, with 16 bases in the middle.

This clone was recorded a few times. The chain has TRBV7-2 and TRBJ2-7, with D unclear. Germline V lookup: CDR1 SGHTA, CDR2 FQGNSA. With 6 bases removed from V and 2 bases from J, the gap between germline ends came to 11 bases. The CDR3 length is 13 residues. For the CDR3, the DNA is TGTGCCAGCAGTGAACCTTTTGCCTACGAGCAGTACTTC. Residues: CASSEPFAYEQYF.

This clone was found a few times. The V call is TRBV19, the J call TRBJ2-7; 7 nucleotides line up with TRBD1. Germline V gene sequence: CDR1 LNHDA, CDR2 SQIVND (reference sequence). V shed 6 bases and J 5 bases; nucleotides not matched to a gene: 10. The CDR3 is 14 amino acids. The CDR3 is CASRRQGIGNEQYF. CDR3 sequence (DNA): TGTGCCAGTAGGAGACAGGGAATAGGGAACGAGCAGTACTTC.

This clone was observed a few times. This same CDR3 is encoded by further DNA sequences in the sample. The rearrangement joins TRBV30 to TRBJ1-5, with D perhaps TRBD1 (5 bases). V was shortened by 0 bases and J by 5 bases, with 8 bases between the two germline ends. The CDR3 sequence is 13 residues long. Germline V gene sequence: CDR1 GTSNPN, CDR2 SVGIG (reference sequence). The CDR3 DNA follows: TGTGCCTGGAGTGTGGGAGGGGATCAGCCCCAGCATTTT. This translates into CAWSVGGDQPQHF.

The CDR3 DNA reads TGTGCCAGCAGCGCCGGGACTAGCGGGAGTGTCACCGGGGAGCTGTTTTTT. This encodes CASSAGTSGSVTGELFF. The chain recombines TRBV5-4 with TRBJ2-2; 14 bases align to TRBD2. V shed 4 bases, J shed 4 bases, and the junction held 6 bases outside the gene matches. The CDR3 has 17 amino acids. From germline, CDR1 is SGHNT and CDR2 YYREEE (reference sequence).

The chain has TRBV25-1 and TRBJ2-5; D could derive from TRBD1 or TRBD2 (5 bases each). The germline CDR1 and CDR2 sequences are MGHDK and SYGVNS. Trimming cost V 2 bases and J 2 bases, with 12 bases left between them. This CDR3 has 15 amino acids. The CDR3 coding sequence is TGTGCCAGCAGTGAAATCGGGACCCGTCAAGAGACCCAGTACTTC. Protein: CASSEIGTRQETQYF.

The chain has TRBV9 and TRBJ2-1; TRBD2 agrees at 10 bases. This CDR3 spans 15 amino acids. The V gene's germline CDR1 is SGDLS and CDR2 YYNGEE. V lost 1 base to trimming and J lost 6 bases; unmatched junction nucleotides: 4. CDR3 sequence (DNA): TGTGCCAGCAGCGTATTACTAGCGGGAAGCAATGAGCAGTTCTTC. This sequence encodes CASSVLLAGSNEQFF.

On this clone itself: The sample holds other DNA sequences that translate to the same CDR3. V and J are TRBV29-1 and TRBJ2-3; no definite D call. Trimming cost V 2 bases and J 2 bases, with 2 bases left between them. This CDR3 contains 11 residues. The germline V gene encodes CDR1 SQVTM and CDR2 ANQGSEA. The CDR3 loop reads CSVENTDTQYF. The DNA for the CDR3 is TGCAGCGTTGAAAACACAGATACGCAGTATTTT.

Note on this clone: The same CDR3 can be traced to other DNA sequences in this sample. The genes are TRBV28 and TRBJ2-3, with a weak D call TRBD1 (5 bases). Per the germline V gene, CDR1 is MDHEN and CDR2 is SYDVKM. The CDR3 extends over 14 amino acids. The ends were cut back, 4 bases at V and 3 bases at J, with 11 bases in the middle. The CDR3 sequence: CASSSDRRTDTQYF. The DNA for the CDR3 is TGTGCCAGCAGTTCCGACAGAAGGACAGATACGCAGTATTTT.

This clone was counted a few times. This sample also contains other DNA sequences that code for the same CDR3. This chain joins TRBV29-1 and TRBJ2-3; TRBD1 aligns across 12 bases. CDR1 is SQVTM, CDR2 ANQGSEA, per germline. Losses at the gene ends were 4 bases for V and 5 bases for J; bases not matched to a gene: 4. The CDR3 extends over 14 amino acids. As DNA, the CDR3 is TGCAGCGTTGGATGGGACAGGGGGCGAGATACGCAGTATTTT. It translates to CSVGWDRGRDTQYF.

This clone was counted a few times. The chain uses TRBV5-1 and TRBJ2-5; D might be TRBD1 (5 bases). The CDR3 contains 14 residues. V was trimmed by 2 bases and J by 3 bases, leaving 11 bases between them. Germline assignment: CDR1 SGHRS and CDR2 YFSETQ. Here the CDR3 DNA reads TGCGCCAGCAGCTTTTTCACGACAGAAGAGACCCAGTACTTC. Translated, it gives CASSFFTTEETQYF.

As concerns this clone: Other DNA sequences of this sample code for an identical CDR3. This chain connects TRBV18 to TRBJ2-5; D may be TRBD1 (6 bases). Germline CDR1 KGHSH, CDR2 LQKENI. This CDR3 has 13 amino acids. The V end was cut by 4 bases, the J end by 0 bases, with 6 bases between. The CDR3 DNA is TGTGCCAGCTCACGGACAGACCAAGAGACCCAGTACTTC. Its translation: CASSRTDQETQYF.